The entry below gives a single T cell receptor (beta chain) sequence along with its context. This receptor's antigen is unknown. Per-base qualities were not stored, and no clone one base away is much larger. This specimen belongs to a study of blood T cell repertoires in COVID-19 (dated by TCRdb to 2019 to 2021). Looking at the study overall: Samples from collaborators originated in the United States, Italy and Spain and spanned both the acute and convalescent phases of COVID-19. The material from the prospective study consisted of cDNA or gDNA derived from T cells, B-cell-depleted T cells, or PBMCs. Deeply sampled blood TCRbeta repertoires from subjects exposed to, actively infected with, or recovered from COVID-19 were included in the dataset. The repertoires were released in a freely available public database intended as a resource for research on the immune response to SARS-CoV-2. The samples were drawn from the first 160 participants of the ongoing ImmuneRACE study and from 1,200 or so subjects provided by 6 global collaborators. Sample metadata almost always included a de-identified subject ID, COVID-19 status, age in years and sex. Where available, HLA class I and class II types were taken from metadata supplied by the sample provider and were not determined by assay-based typing. Study-wide conclusions, independent of this receptor: The quantity of clinical and demographic metadata differed by source and by participant and was supplied without curation.

TCRbeta CDR3 regions were amplified from genomic DNA using the immunoSEQ Assay, a bias-controlled multiplex PCR. Processing in the source paper ran as follows. The number of nucleated cells in each sample was estimated by amplification of reference gene primers within the assay. Sequence reads were collapsed and filtered to measure the absolute abundance of every unique TCRbeta CDR3 rearrangement. For each sample, productive Simpson clonality was calculated as the square root of Simpson's diversity index over productive rearrangements. This immuneACCESS table, as held by TCRdb, lists in-frame sequences with V and J called but not all clones. Of the missing ones, under half trace to an unresolved V gene in checked studies; the others have no known cause. V, J and clone size derive from that table, while D and trimming were established from the DNA sequence. The table for this sample lists approximately 240,000 clones; 87% of them were counted only once. The ten largest clones capture over 6% of the sample.

There are 14 amino acids in the CDR3, from cysteine to phenylalanine inclusive. Kept here is only the CDR3 DNA, which spans 42 bases and is read in frame from base 1. Based on the germline V gene, the CDR1 and CDR2 sequences are SNHLY and FYNNEI. V loses 3 bases, J loses 3 bases, and the germline ends lie 9 bases apart. In the prospective study, participants were roughly 18 to 90 years old, resided in about two dozen geographic areas of the United States, and were enrolled through a virtual design. To assign participants to cohorts, the prospective study relied on clinical history that participants themselves reported in a screening survey and a study questionnaire. Each participant in the prospective study had whole blood, serum and a nasopharyngeal or oropharyngeal swab collected by mobile phlebotomists. Additional blood draws and questionnaires over a roughly two-month period could optionally be provided by prospective study participants. Before DNA extraction, blood samples from the prospective study were shipped at room temperature or frozen.

Sequencing used PBMCs or T cells enriched from blood (not recorded which). The sequence was collected from a woman under 40 with acute COVID-19. The V and J genes are TRBV2 and TRBJ1-5; 5 matching bases give a weak D call of TRBD1. The CDR3 reads CASSDRVANQPQHF. The DNA is TGTGCCAGCAGTGACAGGGTCGCCAATCAGCCCCAGCATTTT.